This T cell receptor (beta chain) comes out of a study of T cell repertoires in cytomegalovirus infection (dated by TCRdb to between 2018 and 2021). Background on the whole study: The peptide stimulations were aimed at well-studied HLA-B-restricted epitopes as well as recently identified HLA-C-restricted CMV epitopes, whose presentation resists viral immunomodulation. Because public TCR beta signatures pointed to carriage of CMV infection together with the matching HLA type, the HLA type of each donor mattered for the analysis. Study-wide conclusions, independent of this receptor: In both this cohort and an independent roughly 350-donor cohort, the cumulative frequency of public TCR beta family members distinguished carriers of CMV infection plus the relevant HLA type. The ex vivo response was dominated by HLA-C-restricted CMV-specific TCR beta clonotypes, which also provided the single most frequent clonotype in two of eight donors.

The table lists this clonotype with many counts. Its antigen is currently not known. Nothing much larger sits one base from this clone, and base qualities are not available. The intended sense of this specimen's treatment or condition label: in vitro stimulation with specific CMV peptide epitopes to enrich CMV-specific T cells. From cysteine to phenylalanine, the CDR3 is 14 amino acids long. Only the CDR3 portion is preserved as DNA: 42 bases, with reading frame beginning at the first base. Trimming takes 2 bases from V and 5 bases from J, and the germline ends sit 12 bases apart. The germline V gene (reference sequence) yields SEHNR for CDR1 and FQNEAQ for CDR2. For sequencing, an Illumina HiSeq 1500 was employed. TCRdb ran its own pipeline on the public reads, namely fastp trimming at Q25 and MiXCR clone calling, and kept in-frame beta chains. Every distinct CDR3 protein forms one entry, paired with its most common genes and DNA. This sample lists about 830,000 distinct CDR3 sequences; approximately 32% were detected once. The top ten hold around 11% of the sample.

The TCR was taken from a human donor in good health (CMV status not recorded). Some clones in this sample may be carry-over from other donors' samples. The chain couples TRBV7-9 to TRBJ2-5, with the D segment identity uncertain. This material consisted of cultured CD8+ T cells from PBMCs, taken from culture after CMV antigen stimulation. Here the CDR3 is given as CASSLWELSETQYF. DNA sequence: TGTGCCAGCAGCTTATGGGAACTAAGTGAGACCCAGTACTTC.